The source of this T cell receptor beta chain is a study of blood T cell repertoires in COVID-19. Looking at the study overall: Material from acute and convalescent COVID-19 was sourced from the United States, Italy and Spain.

Assay used: immunoSEQ multiplex PCR; TCRdb lists only in-frame clones, some missing. This sample has about half a million clones, with 75% to 90% found just once. V lost 5 bases and J lost 1, with 17 bases in between. The CDR3 runs to 16 residues. Germline values: CDR1 LGHNA, CDR2 YSLEER. The origin of this receptor is a human donor in a cohort sampled during active COVID-19. This chain joins TRBV4-3 and TRBJ1-1, with D possibly TRBD1 on 5 matching bases. The sample taken for sequencing was peripheral blood. The DNA of the CDR3 is TGCGCCAGCAGCGCTAACCCCGGGGGTGCGAACACTGAAGCTTTCTTT. Its protein is CASSANPGGANTEAFF.